Given below is one TCR beta chain in context. The J segment lost 5 bases and the V segment lost 2 bases, leaving 7 bases of the junction unmatched. The germline CDR1 and CDR2 sequences are MNHEY and SVGEGT. This CDR3 has 16 amino acids. This entry comes from a study of blood T cell repertoires in COVID-19. Study in general: The analysed material was cDNA or gDNA that came from T cells, B-cell-depleted T cells, or PBMCs.

Repertoires were generated with immunoSEQ multiplex PCR, while TCRdb's copy carries only in-frame clones and drops some. The sample carries 150,000 to 200,000 clones, about nine tenths recorded once. The rearrangement joins TRBV6-2 or TRBV6-3 to TRBJ2-1, with TRBD2 identical over 9 bases. The sequenced sample consisted of peripheral blood. The clonotype comes from a man in his forties with acute or convalescent COVID-19. The CDR3 protein is CASSYRPSGVHNEQFF. The CDR3 DNA reads TGTGCCAGCAGTTACCGGCCTAGCGGGGTTCACAATGAGCAGTTCTTC.